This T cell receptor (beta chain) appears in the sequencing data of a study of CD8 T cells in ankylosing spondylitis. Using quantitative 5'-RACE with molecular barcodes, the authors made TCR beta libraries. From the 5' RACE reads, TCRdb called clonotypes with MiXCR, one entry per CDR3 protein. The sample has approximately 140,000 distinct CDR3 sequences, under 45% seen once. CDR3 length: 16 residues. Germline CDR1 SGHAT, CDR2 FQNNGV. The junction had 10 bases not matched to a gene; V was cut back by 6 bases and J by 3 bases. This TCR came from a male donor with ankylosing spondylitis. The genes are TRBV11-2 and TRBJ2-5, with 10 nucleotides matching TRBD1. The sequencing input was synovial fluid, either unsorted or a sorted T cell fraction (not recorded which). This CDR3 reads CASSYDRGRREETQYF. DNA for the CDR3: TGTGCCAGCAGTTACGACAGGGGGCGCAGGGAAGAGACCCAGTACTTC.